This is a list of T cell receptor beta chains from one sample in a study of blood T cells in healthy people across ages. Each CDR3 protein gets one entry after TCRdb re-called the 5' RACE reads with MiXCR. Of hundreds of thousands of distinct CDR3 sequences in the sample, about 62% were seen once. The sample comprised blood. The receptors originated from a man aged 30 to 39 in good health. Each CDR3 is given with its conserved first and last residue. The D gene is left open where the match is weak. Rows may omit the clone size; those that give it use once, few, many or a size class.

-	TRBJ2-2	TRBV12-3/TRBV12-4	-	TGTGCCAGCAGCATCAACCCGGGGGCCACCGGGGAGCTGTTTTTT	CASSINPGATGELFF
few	TRBJ2-3	TRBV3-1	-	TGTGCCAGCAGCCAAGGAGGGGCGGCAGATACGCAGTATTTT	CASSQGGAADTQYF
-	TRBJ1-4	TRBV7-9	-	TGTGCCAGCAGCTTAGGGGCGGACCAGGTTGAAAAACTGTTTTTT	CASSLGADQVEKLFF
-	TRBJ2-5	TRBV9	TRBD1	TGTGCCAGCACCGTGGGGACAGGGCGAGAAGAGACCCAGTACTTC	CASTVGTGREETQYF
-	TRBJ1-1	TRBV7-2	-	TGTGCCAGCAGCCAATCCGGAGGGCTGGGGAACACTGAAGCTTTCTTT	CASSQSGGLGNTEAFF
-	TRBJ1-5	TRBV19	-	TGTGCCAGTAGTTTGGTCGACAGTAGCAATCAGCCCCAGCATTTT	CASSLVDSSNQPQHF
-	TRBJ2-3	TRBV20-1	-	TGCAGTGCTAGAGACACCGACCGGGACGGACACACAGATACGCAGTATTTT	CSARDTDRDGHTDTQYF
many	TRBJ1-2	TRBV5-1	-	TGCGCCAGCAGCTTGGAGGTAGGGAAGGATGGCTACACCTTC	CASSLEVGKDGYTF
-	TRBJ2-5	TRBV12-3/TRBV12-4	-	TGTGCCAGCAGTTTTTTGCAGATCGAAGAGACCCAGTACTTC	CASSFLQIEETQYF
once	TRBJ1-6	TRBV28	-	TGTGCCAGCAGCTACACCCAATATAATTCACCCCTCCACTTT	CASSYTQYNSPLHF
-	TRBJ2-3	TRBV18	TRBD1	TGTGCCAGCTCACCCGACAGGGGGCGAAGGGGTACGCAGTATTTT	CASSPDRGRRGTQYF
few	TRBJ2-7	TRBV28	TRBD2	TGTGCCAGCAGTTCCCGACTAGCGGGACGCTACGAGCAGTACTTC	CASSSRLAGRYEQYF
-	TRBJ2-3	TRBV10-3	-	TGTGCCATCAGTGAGTCAGGAGGGAGACTCGATACGCAGTATTTT	CAISESGGRLDTQYF
-	TRBJ2-3	TRBV7-2	-	TGTGCCAGCAGCGGACGCCGGGACAACACAGATACGCAGTATTTT	CASSGRRDNTDTQYF
-	TRBJ2-3	TRBV20-1	-	TGCAGTGCTAGGCGGGACGGAGTGAGCACAGATACGCAGTATTTT	CSARRDGVSTDTQYF
-	TRBJ1-2	TRBV13	-	TGTGCCAGCAGCCTTACCAACCCGGGCGCCCTATGGGGCTACACCTTC	CASSLTNPGALWGYTF
-	TRBJ2-2	TRBV6-2/TRBV6-3	-	TGTGCCAGCAGTTACGGGACCATCGGGGAGCTGTTTTTT	CASSYGTIGELFF
-	TRBJ2-7	TRBV4-3	-	TGCGCCAGCAGCCAAGAATTGGGGCTCCTCGGGGCCTACGAGCAGTACTTC	CASSQELGLLGAYEQYF
few	TRBJ2-3	TRBV29-1	-	TGCAGCGTTGCCTCCCTGCACACAGATACGCAGTATTTT	CSVASLHTDTQYF
-	TRBJ2-3	TRBV10-1	-	TGCGCCAGCAGTGAACCCGAAACAGCAGATACGCAGTATTTT	CASSEPETADTQYF
few	TRBJ2-4	TRBV20-1	-	TGCAGTGCTAGAGAGGATCCTGGAGCGTATGAGCAGTACTTC	CSAREDPGAYEQYF
once	TRBJ2-1	TRBV24-1	TRBD2	TGTGCCACCAGTGGACCTAGCGGGAGGGCCTACAATGAGCAGTTCTTC	CATSGPSGRAYNEQFF
few	TRBJ1-6	TRBV28	-	TGTGCCAGCAGTTTAAAGTCATCACCCCTCCACTTT	CASSLKSSPLHF
-	TRBJ2-3	TRBV19	-	TGTGCCAGTAGTATAATGGCTAGCACTGATACGCAGTATTTT	CASSIMASTDTQYF
-	TRBJ2-5	TRBV20-1	-	TGCAGTGCTAGAGCTGAGGGCCAAGAGACCCAGTACTTC	CSARAEGQETQYF
-	TRBJ2-7	TRBV4-3	-	TGCGCCAGCAGCCAGGAGAACAGAGCCGAGCAGTACTTC	CASSQENRAEQYF
-	TRBJ2-7	TRBV7-8	-	TGTGCCAGCAGCTTTTTACGGGGGACGAACGAGCAGTACTTC	CASSFLRGTNEQYF
-	TRBJ2-3	TRBV6-5	-	TGTGCCAGCAGTTACTCCTTCAACTCAGCGCTAAGGGGGGATACGCAGTATTTT	CASSYSFNSALRGDTQYF
few	TRBJ1-2	TRBV29-1	-	TGCAGCGTTGATCGCCCGGGACGGGATAACTATGGCTACACCTTC	CSVDRPGRDNYGYTF
-	TRBJ2-7	TRBV7-9	TRBD2	TGTGCCAGCAGCGCCGGGACTAGCGGGATTAGCTCCTACGAGCAGTACTTC	CASSAGTSGISSYEQYF
-	TRBJ2-3	TRBV20-1	-	TGCAGTGCTAGAACTACTAAGCGGAACACAGATACGCAGTATTTT	CSARTTKRNTDTQYF
few	TRBJ2-7	TRBV5-1	-	TGCGCCAGCAGCTTGGACGGGACTCCCTTCTACGAGCAGTACTTC	CASSLDGTPFYEQYF
-	TRBJ2-7	TRBV20-1	-	TGCAGTGCTAGAGATCCTAACGGGCGAGTTTCCTACGAGCAGTACTTC	CSARDPNGRVSYEQYF
few	TRBJ1-2	TRBV20-1	-	TGCAGTGCTACCGGAACAGGGATCCTGGCCAGCTACACCTTC	CSATGTGILASYTF
few	TRBJ2-7	TRBV7-2	-	TGTGCCAGCAGCTTAACTAAAGGCTTCGCCGAGCAGTACTTC	CASSLTKGFAEQYF
-	TRBJ2-4	TRBV5-4	-	TGTGCCAGCAGCTCTATGGGACACCGGCGAGGGCAGTACTTC	CASSSMGHRRGQYF
-	TRBJ2-7	TRBV29-1	-	TGCAGCGTTGTCGGCTACACGGACGAGCAGTACTTC	CSVVGYTDEQYF
-	TRBJ2-7	TRBV5-1	-	TGCGCCAGCAGCCCCGGGGCAGGGGTGCTCTCTGGTTACGAGCAGTACTTC	CASSPGAGVLSGYEQYF
-	TRBJ2-7	TRBV7-9	-	TGTGCCAGCAGCACATACACGGACGAGCAGTACTTC	CASSTYTDEQYF
few	TRBJ1-2	TRBV5-1	-	TGCGCCAGCAGCTTGGTGCAGACCACTTTCGGCTACACCTTC	CASSLVQTTFGYTF
-	TRBJ1-4	TRBV10-3	TRBD1	TGTGCCATCAGCAGGGGGTCTAATGAAAAACTGTTTTTT	CAISRGSNEKLFF
few	TRBJ2-3	TRBV20-1	-	TGCAGTGCTAGGGAGACTAAATCGACAGATACGCAGTATTTT	CSARETKSTDTQYF
-	TRBJ2-1	TRBV20-1	-	TGCAGTGCTAGAGACGGGGGGCGAAACAATGAGCAGTTCTTC	CSARDGGRNNEQFF
-	TRBJ1-5	TRBV10-3	-	TGTGCCATCAGCCCACAGAGCAATCAGCCCCAGCATTTT	CAISPQSNQPQHF
-	TRBJ2-5	TRBV5-1	-	TGCGCCAGCAGCTTGGCCACCGCGGGGGCAGCATCTTTCGAGACCCAGTACTTC	CASSLATAGAASFETQYF